These 22 T cell receptor beta chains came from one sample sequenced in a study of shared clonotypes between healthy human individuals. TCRdb's table, derived via immunoSEQ multiplex PCR, lists solely in-frame clones and lacks some. The sample includes approximately 2,300,000 clones, 80% to 95% of them seen just once. The sample comprised naive CD4+ T cells from PBMCs. The subset denotes: CD45RA+ positively selected. Every receptor here comes from a man in his late teens or twenties in good health. Some clones in this sample may be carry-over from other donors' samples.

This clone appeared a single time. This chain links TRBV9 with TRBJ1-4; 7 nucleotides agree with TRBD1. Looked up from germline, CDR1 is SGDLS and CDR2 is YYNGEE. This CDR3 comprises 16 residues. V gave up 3 bases and J gave up 5 bases; unmatched junction bases: 10. CDR3 amino acids: CASSASPGTVNEKLFF. DNA for the CDR3: TGTGCCAGCAGCGCGAGTCCCGGGACAGTAAATGAAAAACTGTTTTTT.

The chain couples TRBV18 to TRBJ2-3; the D is unclear. Deletions cut 4 bases from V and 2 bases from J, with 10 bases between. The CDR3 loop spans 14 amino acids. Germline values: CDR1 KGHSH, CDR2 LQKENI. This CDR3 is CASSRGVFTDTQYF. The CDR3 DNA reads TGTGCCAGCTCACGTGGCGTTTTCACAGATACGCAGTATTTT.

The chain employs TRBV5-1 and TRBJ2-1, with TRBD2 identical over 11 bases. The CDR3 consists of 15 residues. Germline lookup yields CDR1 SGHRS and CDR2 YFSETQ. V was clipped by 4 bases and J by 8 bases; unmatched bases: 8. In DNA form, the CDR3 reads TGCGCCAGCAGCCCACTAGCGGGAGCGGTCGATGAGCAGTTCTTC. Its translation is CASSPLAGAVDEQFF.

V is TRBV6-1 and J is TRBJ1-5; the D is unclear. V was cut by 9 bases and J by 1 base, with 16 bases left in between. The CDR3 has 15 residues. In germline, CDR1 is MNHNS, CDR2 SASEGT. CDR3 nucleotide sequence: TGTGCCAGTTCCCCCGGAGGGTTAAGCAATCAGCCCCAGCATTTT. Encoded protein: CASSPGGLSNQPQHF.

The V gene is TRBV28, the J gene TRBJ2-7, with D possibly matching TRBD2 (5 bases). The CDR3 is 18 residues long. Germline CDR1 is MDHEN and CDR2 is SYDVKM. V lost 7 bases, J lost 2 bases, and 27 bases lay in between. The CDR3 DNA sequence: TGTGCCAGCACTGGGCCCCGGGGTGCCGATAAGTCCGCCTACGAGCAGTACTTC. Its translation: CASTGPRGADKSAYEQYF.

The chain joins TRBV10-1 to TRBJ1-1, with D possibly TRBD1 on 5 matching bases. The germline V gene has CDR1 WNHNN and CDR2 SYGVQD (reference sequence). The length of the CDR3 is 13 residues. Between the trimmed V and J ends, which lost 0 bases and 7 bases, there was a span of 9 bases. CDR3 sequence reads: CASSESRGGEAFF. CDR3 DNA sequence: TGCGCCAGCAGTGAGTCGCGGGGCGGTGAAGCTTTCTTT.

V and J are TRBV5-4 and TRBJ2-7, with a weak D call TRBD2 (5 bases). Trimming cost V 3 bases and J 3 bases, with 7 bases left between them. CDR3 length: 12 amino acids. Germline V gene data show CDR1 as SGHNT and CDR2 as YYREEE (reference sequence). The CDR3, as DNA: TGTGCCAGCAGCTGGGAGAGCTACGAGCAGTACTTC. Translation gives CASSWESYEQYF.

The chain is built from TRBV6-5 and TRBJ1-4; no clear D gene. CDR3 length equals 14 residues. CDR1 MNHEY and CDR2 SVGAGI come from the germline V gene. V was shortened by 6 bases and J by 8 bases, with 16 bases between the two germline ends. As DNA, the CDR3 is TGTGCCAGCAGCACCAATGAGGCGAGGGAAAAACTGTTTTTT. Its protein product is CASSTNEAREKLFF.

The V gene is TRBV25-1, the J gene TRBJ1-1; the D is unclear. This CDR3 contains 13 residues. The germline V gene encodes CDR1 MGHDK and CDR2 SYGVNS. The germline V and J ends were trimmed by 3 bases and 7 bases, with 12 bases remaining between them. The CDR3 protein is CASSDKWASEAFF. In DNA, the CDR3 is TGTGCCAGCAGTGACAAGTGGGCTAGTGAAGCTTTCTTT.

The rearrangement links TRBV5-4 to TRBJ2-2; D is possibly TRBD1 or TRBD2 (5 bases each). V gave up 4 bases and J gave up 6 bases, with 22 bases separating them. The CDR3 covers 17 residues. Germline V lookup: CDR1 SGHNT, CDR2 YYREEE (reference sequence). CDR3 region: CASSLVGTGNIPGELFF. As DNA, the CDR3 is TGTGCCAGCAGCCTGGTAGGGACCGGCAATATACCCGGGGAGCTGTTTTTT.

As concerns this clone: This specimen includes other DNA sequences encoding the same CDR3. The chain couples TRBV7-2 to TRBJ2-7; 7 nucleotides align to TRBD1. The V gene's germline CDR1 is SGHTA and CDR2 FQGNSA. The J segment lost 4 bases and the V segment lost 2 bases, leaving 5 bases of the junction unmatched. The CDR3 totals 14 residues. CDR3 nucleotides: TGTGCCAGCAGCTTAATGGGACAGTTATACGAGCAGTACTTC. Translation: CASSLMGQLYEQYF.

V and J are TRBV29-1 and TRBJ2-7, with D perhaps assigned TRBD1 or TRBD2 (6 bases each). CDR3 length equals 14 residues. The V and J ends lost 4 bases and 4 bases respectively, with 17 bases between them. The germline CDR1 and CDR2 sequences are SQVTM and ANQGSEA. The CDR3 DNA follows: TGCAGCGTTGTAGGGGGAGGAGCTCCGTACGAGCAGTACTTC. It specifies CSVVGGGAPYEQYF.

The CDR3 region is CASSAITDTQYF. CDR3 DNA: TGTGCCAGCAGTGCTATCACAGATACGCAGTATTTT. The gene calls are TRBV2 and TRBJ2-3; D ambiguous. V lost 4 bases and J lost 2, with 4 bases in between. This CDR3 region has 12 residues. In germline, CDR1 is SNHLY, CDR2 FYNNEI.

V gene TRBV2 combines with J gene TRBJ1-5; 7 bases map to TRBD1. V trimming: 8 bases; J trimming: 2 bases; junction bases outside the gene matches: 9. The V gene's germline CDR1 is SNHLY and CDR2 FYNNEI. The CDR3 is 15 residues long. For the CDR3, the DNA is TGTGCCAGCGCAATTGACAGGGCCCGCAATCAGCCCCAGCATTTT. This encodes CASAIDRARNQPQHF.

The chain is built from TRBV5-1 and TRBJ1-4, with a weak D call TRBD1 (5 bases). CDR3 length: 16 amino acids. Trimming took 4 bases from V and 5 from J, leaving 18 bases between them. CDR1 SGHRS and CDR2 YFSETQ come from the germline V gene. CDR3: CASSPHTTDRNEKLFF. The CDR3 DNA is TGCGCCAGCAGCCCGCATACGACAGACCGCAATGAAAAACTGTTTTTT.

This chain uses TRBV28 with TRBJ2-7; D gene uncertain. This CDR3 has 13 residues. Trimming took 2 bases from V and 2 from J, leaving 7 bases between them. CDR1 is MDHEN and CDR2 is SYDVKM in the germline V gene. The CDR3 spells CASSLANAYEQYF. DNA for the CDR3: TGTGCCAGCAGTTTAGCGAATGCCTACGAGCAGTACTTC.

This chain connects TRBV5-1 to TRBJ2-1; D possibly corresponds to TRBD2 (6 bases). The germline CDR1 and CDR2 sequences are SGHRS and YFSETQ. The CDR3 is made up of 16 amino acids. With 1 base removed from V and 4 bases from J, the gap between germline ends came to 15 bases. The CDR3 sequence: CASSLSSLASYNEQFF. CDR3 coding DNA: TGCGCCAGCAGCTTGTCATCCCTAGCGAGTTACAATGAGCAGTTCTTC.

This clone has just one count. The rearrangement links TRBV5-4 to TRBJ1-4, with a tentative D call TRBD1 (6 bases). In germline, CDR1 is SGHNT, CDR2 YYREEE (reference sequence). V lost 3 bases and J 8 bases, leaving 11 bases between the germline ends. This CDR3 is 13 amino acids long. The CDR3 nucleotides read TGTGCCAGCAGCTCCCACAGGGCAGAAAAACTGTTTTTT. Amino acid sequence: CASSSHRAEKLFF. Looking up the rest from reference TRBV5-4 and TRBJ1-4 gives the full variable domain: ETGVTQSPTHLIKTRGQQVTLRCSSQSGHNTVSWYQQALGQGPQFIFQYYREEENGRGNFPPRFSGLQFPNYSSELNVNALELDDSALYLCASSSHRAEKLFFGSGTQLSVL.

Points on this clone: The same CDR3 is also encoded by other DNA sequences in this sample. The rearrangement joins TRBV15 to TRBJ2-1; D remains ambiguous. Germline V lookup: CDR1 LNHNV, CDR2 YYDKDF (reference sequence). Between the trimmed V and J ends, which lost 0 bases and 7 bases, there was a span of 4 bases. The CDR3 consists of 12 residues. The CDR3 loop is CATSRDRNEQFF. CDR3 bases: TGTGCCACCAGCAGAGATCGGAATGAGCAGTTCTTC.

V usage is TRBV9 and J usage is TRBJ2-7; possible D gene TRBD2, 5 bases. Germline V gene lookup returns CDR1 SGDLS and CDR2 YYNGEE. V lost 0 bases, J lost 7 bases, and 14 bases lay in between. CDR3 length: 14 residues. CDR3 region: CASSVETGSGEQYF. For the CDR3, the DNA is TGTGCCAGCAGCGTAGAGACGGGGTCGGGGGAGCAGTACTTC.

This rearrangement joins TRBV2 to TRBJ2-7; 7 bases are a match to TRBD2. CDR1 is SNHLY and CDR2 is FYNNEI in the germline V gene. The CDR3 length is 15 residues. V lost 6 bases and J lost 5; bases outside the gene matches: 13. DNA for the CDR3: TGTGCCAGCAGGGCGCAGGGACTACCCAGCCACGAGCAGTACTTC. Translation gives CASRAQGLPSHEQYF.

The CDR3, as DNA: TGTGCCAGCGTATTACTATGGGCCTCGGGCTACACCTTC. It specifies CASVLLWASGYTF. The chain couples TRBV6-1 to TRBJ1-2, with D hard to call. The CDR3 consists of 13 residues. Trimming removed 8 bases from V and 8 bases from J, with 18 bases in between. Germline V lookup: CDR1 MNHNS, CDR2 SASEGT.